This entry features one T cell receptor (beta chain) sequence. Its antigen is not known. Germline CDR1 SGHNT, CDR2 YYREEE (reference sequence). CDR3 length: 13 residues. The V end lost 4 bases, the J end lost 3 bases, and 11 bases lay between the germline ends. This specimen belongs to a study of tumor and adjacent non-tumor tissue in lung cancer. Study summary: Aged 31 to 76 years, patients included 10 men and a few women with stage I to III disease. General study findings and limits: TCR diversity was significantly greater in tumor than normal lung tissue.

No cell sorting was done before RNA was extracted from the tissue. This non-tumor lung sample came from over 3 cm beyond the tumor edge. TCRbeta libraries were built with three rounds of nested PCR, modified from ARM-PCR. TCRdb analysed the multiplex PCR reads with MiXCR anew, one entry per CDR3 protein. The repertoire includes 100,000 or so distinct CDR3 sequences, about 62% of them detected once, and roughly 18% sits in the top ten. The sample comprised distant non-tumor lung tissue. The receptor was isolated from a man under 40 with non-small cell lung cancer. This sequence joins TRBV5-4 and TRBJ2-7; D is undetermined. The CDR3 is CASSEWLLYEQYF. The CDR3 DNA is TGTGCCAGCAGCGAATGGCTCCTCTACGAGCAGTACTTC.